A selection of T cell receptor beta chains follows, all from one sample in a study of blood T cell repertoires in COVID-19. This table comes from immunoSEQ multiplex PCR, and its TCRdb copy is limited to in-frame clones, with some not included. The table lists some 110,000 clones, 70% to 80% of them singletons. Sample: peripheral blood. The receptors originated from a man in his sixties or seventies with acute or convalescent COVID-19. CDR3s leave out the opening cysteine and the closing phenylalanine or tryptophan. Each record gives: V gene, J gene, CDR3 protein.

>TRBV9|TRBJ1-1
ASSPATPGRPVTSRTEAF
>TRBV28|TRBJ1-2
ASRGGQGGGYGYT
>TRBV5-8|TRBJ1-2
ASSSNRGRRELGYT
>TRBV3-1/TRBV3-2|TRBJ2-7
ASSPGQGYEQY
>TRBV18|TRBJ2-2
ASSPPGQGGTGELF
>TRBV13|TRBJ1-4
ASSLAGQGEKLF
>TRBV10-3|TRBJ1-1
AISEPGTGRDTEAF
>TRBV6-6|TRBJ1-5
ASSPGTMGGNQPQH
>TRBV14|TRBJ2-7
ASSPFRGTGISYEQY
>TRBV5-1|TRBJ2-3
ASSLADEGAGSQY
>TRBV7-3|TRBJ2-7
ASSSTGGQVSSYEQY
>TRBV7-9|TRBJ2-7
ASSPSGPDLRQY
>TRBV4-2|TRBJ2-1
ASSQAPRGAGSLYNEQF
>TRBV2|TRBJ1-6
ASSFPGGSLGTLH
>TRBV27|TRBJ2-7
ASSKTSGYEQY
>TRBV19|TRBJ2-1
ASSSMGSGDEQF
>TRBV6-6|TRBJ2-6
ASRPTGNSGANVLT
>TRBV7-9|TRBJ2-1
ASSPRDIEQF
>TRBV30|TRBJ1-2
AWSRDRAGYT
>TRBV12-3/TRBV12-4|TRBJ2-1
ASTEQGNEQF
>TRBV5-1|TRBJ2-3
ASSYGTLTDTQY
>TRBV19|TRBJ2-7
ASSMGRVPYEQY
>TRBV4-1|TRBJ1-2
ASSQPRDRDYGYT